The rows below give T cell receptor beta chains drawn from one sample of a study of graft-versus-host responses after intestinal transplantation. Profiled with immunoSEQ multiplex PCR; TCRdb holds only in-frame clones, not every one. The table records around 84,000 clones, roughly 80% of them present only once. What these receptors recognize is not known. This specimen consisted of unstimulated CD8+ T cells sorted from spleen or lymph node cells, obtained before intestinal transplant. All receptors derive from a human donor who received an intestinal transplant. Both conserved end residues are part of each CDR3. The D gene is left open where the match is weak. Size values are once, few and many counts, or a class for expanded clones, and some rows have none.

clone_size	v_call	j_call	d_call	cdr3_aa	cdr3_nt
NA	TRBV13	TRBJ2-3	NA	CASSLYTTGDTDTQYF	TGTGCCAGCAGCCTCTACACGACAGGAGATACAGATACGCAGTATTTT
once	TRBV15	TRBJ2-5	NA	CATQGERETQYF	TGTGCCACACAGGGAGAACGAGAGACCCAGTACTTC
NA	TRBV18	TRBJ2-5	NA	CASSPYQPQETQYF	TGTGCCAGCTCACCGTATCAACCCCAAGAGACCCAGTACTTC
few	TRBV7-9	TRBJ2-2	NA	CASSLATGELFF	TGTGCCAGCAGCTTAGCGACCGGGGAGCTGTTTTTT
NA	TRBV2	TRBJ2-1	NA	CASAVARENEQFF	TGTGCCAGCGCAGTGGCGCGGGAAAATGAGCAGTTCTTC
once	TRBV5-1	TRBJ2-5	TRBD1	CASSLGVTGYQETQYF	TGCGCCAGCAGCTTAGGAGTGACAGGGTACCAAGAGACCCAGTACTTC
NA	TRBV6-1	TRBJ1-1	TRBD1	CASSGTVPFNTEAFF	TGTGCCAGCAGCGGGACAGTACCATTCAACACTGAAGCTTTCTTT
NA	TRBV2	TRBJ1-2	NA	CATPKGYYGYTF	TGTGCCACTCCTAAGGGGTACTATGGCTACACCTTC
NA	TRBV30	TRBJ1-5	TRBD1	CAWSVQGSQPQHF	TGTGCCTGGAGTGTACAGGGGAGTCAGCCCCAGCATTTT
NA	TRBV29-1	TRBJ2-5	TRBD1	CSVDLTGLQETQYF	TGCAGCGTTGATCTGACAGGGCTCCAAGAGACCCAGTACTTC
NA	TRBV9	TRBJ2-3	NA	CASSVAGRDTQYF	TGTGCCAGCAGCGTAGCGGGGAGAGATACGCAGTATTTT
NA	TRBV5-6	TRBJ1-1	NA	CASSSPGGPNTEAFF	TGTGCCAGCAGCTCACCGGGGGGCCCGAACACTGAAGCTTTCTTT
NA	TRBV14	TRBJ1-3	TRBD1	CASSQLTGGRGSGNTIYF	TGTGCCAGCAGCCAACTAACAGGGGGAAGGGGCTCTGGAAACACCATATATTTT
NA	TRBV9	TRBJ2-1	NA	CASSPSPGSYNEQFF	TGTGCCAGCAGCCCCAGCCCGGGCTCCTACAATGAGCAGTTCTTC
NA	TRBV25-1	TRBJ1-6	NA	CASSAYRDRYNSPLHF	TGTGCCAGCAGTGCATACCGGGACCGCTATAATTCACCCCTCCACTTT
NA	TRBV2	TRBJ2-1	TRBD2	CASSEGTSGGTYNEQFF	TGTGCCAGCAGTGAAGGAACTAGCGGGGGTACCTACAATGAGCAGTTCTTC
NA	TRBV5-6	TRBJ1-2	TRBD1	CASSPWTGNYGYTF	TGTGCCAGCAGCCCTTGGACAGGGAACTATGGCTACACCTTC
NA	TRBV10-1	TRBJ2-5	TRBD1	CASSELADRDQETQYF	TGCGCCAGCAGTGAATTGGCGGACAGGGACCAAGAGACCCAGTACTTC
NA	TRBV19	TRBJ2-7	NA	CASSISSFGTHLGEQYF	TGTGCCAGTAGTATATCGTCGTTCGGGACTCACCTGGGGGAGCAGTACTTC
NA	TRBV6-1	TRBJ2-7	NA	CASSEIGGQGRTEQYF	TGTGCCAGCAGTGAAATCGGGGGGCAGGGGCGAACCGAGCAGTACTTC
NA	TRBV7-9	TRBJ1-1	NA	CASSFGSDRLNTEAFF	TGTGCCAGCAGCTTTGGGAGCGACAGGCTGAACACTGAAGCTTTCTTT
once	TRBV6-5	TRBJ2-1	NA	CASSYSQSSYNEQFF	TGTGCCAGCAGTTACTCCCAGAGCTCCTACAATGAGCAGTTCTTC
few	TRBV28	TRBJ2-7	TRBD2	CASSLGGTYEQYF	TGTGCCAGCAGTCTCGGGGGGACCTACGAGCAGTACTTC
NA	TRBV6-6	TRBJ1-2	NA	CASSEYRASEGYTF	TGTGCCAGCAGTGAGTACAGGGCTTCGGAGGGCTACACCTTC
NA	TRBV15	TRBJ1-2	TRBD1	CATSRDLGTAEGYTF	TGTGCCACCAGCAGAGATCTTGGGACAGCGGAAGGCTACACCTTC
NA	TRBV27	TRBJ2-4	NA	CASSFQSTELAKNIQYF	TGTGCCAGCAGTTTTCAGTCGACAGAACTAGCCAAAAACATTCAGTACTTC
NA	TRBV6-5	TRBJ1-5	NA	CATGLTQNSNQPQHF	TGTGCCACCGGACTAACACAGAATAGCAATCAGCCCCAGCATTTT
NA	TRBV4-1	TRBJ2-4	NA	CASSQTGIAKNIQYF	TGCGCCAGCAGCCAGACAGGAATAGCCAAAAACATTCAGTACTTC
NA	TRBV10-3	TRBJ1-2	NA	CAISESPRITNNYGYTF	TGTGCCATCAGTGAGTCGCCGCGTATAACAAACAACTATGGCTACACCTTC
few	TRBV27	TRBJ2-7	NA	CASSLGGPYEQYF	TGTGCCAGCAGTTTAGGGGGGCCCTACGAGCAGTACTTC
NA	TRBV6-4	TRBJ2-3	TRBD1	CASSFRDRGADTQYF	TGTGCCAGCAGTTTCCGGGACAGGGGTGCAGATACGCAGTATTTT
NA	TRBV15	TRBJ1-2	NA	CATSRETYYGYTF	TGTGCCACCAGCAGAGAGACGTATTATGGCTACACCTTC
NA	TRBV11-2	TRBJ2-1	NA	CASSTPLGESSNEQFF	TGTGCCAGCAGCACCCCATTGGGCGAGTCATCCAATGAGCAGTTCTTC
once	TRBV5-1	TRBJ2-7	NA	CASSLRGPSYEQYF	TGCGCCAGCAGCTTGCGGGGGCCATCCTACGAGCAGTACTTC
NA	TRBV10-2	TRBJ2-3	TRBD2	CASSRSGGASRTDTQYF	TGCGCCAGCAGTAGGAGCGGGGGGGCCTCTCGCACAGATACGCAGTATTTT
once	TRBV28	TRBJ1-5	NA	CASSQPRRFGLFALDSNQPQHF	TGTGCCAGCAGCCAGCCCAGGCGCTTCGGGTTGTTCGCACTAGATAGCAATCAGCCCCAGCATTTT
NA	TRBV19	TRBJ2-1	TRBD2	CASKETSGSRNNEQFF	TGTGCCAGTAAGGAGACTAGCGGGAGTAGGAACAATGAGCAGTTCTTC
NA	TRBV6-5	TRBJ2-5	NA	CASRLHGPETQYF	TGTGCCAGCAGACTACATGGACCCGAGACCCAGTACTTC
NA	TRBV5-6	TRBJ2-3	NA	CASSFQGRTDTQYF	TGTGCCAGCAGCTTCCAGGGGCGGACAGATACGCAGTATTTT
NA	TRBV9	TRBJ2-7	TRBD2	CASSSIGGSIYEQYF	TGTGCCAGCAGTTCTATCGGGGGGAGCATCTACGAGCAGTACTTC
few	TRBV4-2	TRBJ2-2	TRBD2	CASSQDSLGTRMNTGELFF	TGTGCCAGCAGCCAAGACTCCCTAGGGACTAGGATGAACACCGGGGAGCTGTTTTTT
NA	TRBV7-9	TRBJ2-1	TRBD2	CASSLRPAERGNNEQFF	TGTGCCAGCAGCTTAAGGCCTGCTGAGCGGGGTAACAATGAGCAGTTCTTC
few	TRBV13	TRBJ2-2	NA	CATEGTGELFF	TGTGCCACCGAGGGCACCGGGGAGCTGTTTTTT
NA	TRBV5-5	TRBJ1-1	NA	CASRQLGANTEAFF	TGTGCCAGCAGGCAACTGGGGGCGAACACTGAAGCTTTCTTT
NA	TRBV28	TRBJ1-5	TRBD1	CASSLYPGTVSNQPQHF	TGTGCCAGCAGTTTATACCCGGGGACAGTCAGCAATCAGCCCCAGCATTTT